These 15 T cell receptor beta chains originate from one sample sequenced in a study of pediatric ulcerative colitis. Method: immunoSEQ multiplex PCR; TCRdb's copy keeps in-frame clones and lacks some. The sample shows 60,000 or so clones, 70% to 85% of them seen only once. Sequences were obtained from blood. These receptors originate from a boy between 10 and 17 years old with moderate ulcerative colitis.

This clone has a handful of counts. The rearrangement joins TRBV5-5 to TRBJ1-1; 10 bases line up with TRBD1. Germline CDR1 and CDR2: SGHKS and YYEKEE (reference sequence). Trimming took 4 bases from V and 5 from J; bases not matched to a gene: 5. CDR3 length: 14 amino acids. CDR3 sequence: CASSLTGGQTEAFF. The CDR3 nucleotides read TGTGCCAGCAGCCTGACAGGGGGCCAAACTGAAGCTTTCTTT. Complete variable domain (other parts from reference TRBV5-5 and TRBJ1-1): DAGVTQSPTHLIKTRGQQVTLRCSPISGHKSVSWYQQVLGQGPQFIFQYYEKEERGRGNFPDRFSARQFPNYSSELNVNALLLGDSALYLCASSLTGGQTEAFFGQGTRLTVV.

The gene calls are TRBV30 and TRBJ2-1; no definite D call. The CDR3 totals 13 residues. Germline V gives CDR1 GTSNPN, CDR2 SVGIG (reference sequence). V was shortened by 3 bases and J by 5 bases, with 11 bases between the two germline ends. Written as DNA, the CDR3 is TGTGCCTGGAGGGTTGATACGAACAATGAGCAGTTCTTC. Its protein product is CAWRVDTNNEQFF.

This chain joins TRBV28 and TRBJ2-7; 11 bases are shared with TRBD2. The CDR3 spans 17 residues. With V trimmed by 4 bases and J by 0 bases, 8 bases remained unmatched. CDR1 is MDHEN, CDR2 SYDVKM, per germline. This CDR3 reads CASSSLLAGASSYEQYF. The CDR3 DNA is TGTGCCAGCAGTTCCTTACTAGCGGGAGCTAGCTCCTACGAGCAGTACTTC.

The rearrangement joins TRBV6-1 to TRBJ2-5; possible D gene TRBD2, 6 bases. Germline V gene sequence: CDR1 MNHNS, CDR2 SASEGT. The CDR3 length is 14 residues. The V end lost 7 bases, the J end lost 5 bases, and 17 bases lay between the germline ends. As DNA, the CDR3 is TGTGCCAGCACCCTAGCGAGCCGTATTGAGACCCAGTACTTC. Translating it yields CASTLASRIETQYF.

CDR3: CASSRPGTNNYEQYF. In DNA, the CDR3 is TGCGCCAGCAGCAGACCCGGGACAAACAACTACGAGCAGTACTTC. The V call is TRBV5-1, the J call TRBJ2-7, with D possibly TRBD1 on 6 matching bases. Per the germline V gene, CDR1 is SGHRS and CDR2 is YFSETQ. Trimming pared 4 bases from V and 3 bases from J, leaving 17 bases between. The CDR3 is 15 residues long.

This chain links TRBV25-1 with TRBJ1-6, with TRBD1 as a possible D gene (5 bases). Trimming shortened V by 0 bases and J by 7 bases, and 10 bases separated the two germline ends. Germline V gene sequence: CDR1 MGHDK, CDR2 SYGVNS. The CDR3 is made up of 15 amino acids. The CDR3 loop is CASSEYWDPNSPLHF. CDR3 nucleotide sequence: TGTGCCAGCAGTGAATACTGGGACCCAAATTCACCCCTCCACTTT. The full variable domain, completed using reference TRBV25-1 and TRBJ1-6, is EADIYQTPRYLVIGTGKKITLECSQTMGHDKMYWYQQDPGMELHLIHYSYGVNSTEKGDLSSESTVSRIRTEHFPLTLESARPSHTSQYLCASSEYWDPNSPLHFGNGTRLTVT.

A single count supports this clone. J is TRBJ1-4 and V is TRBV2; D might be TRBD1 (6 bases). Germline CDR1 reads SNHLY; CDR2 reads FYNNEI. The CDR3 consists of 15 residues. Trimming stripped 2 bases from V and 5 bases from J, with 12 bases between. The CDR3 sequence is CASSELGGLNEKLFF. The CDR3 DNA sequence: TGTGCCAGCAGTGAATTGGGGGGCTTGAATGAAAAACTGTTTTTT.

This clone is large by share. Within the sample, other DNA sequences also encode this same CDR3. The CDR3 DNA reads TGTGCTAGTGGTTTCGGGGTGGGCTACGAGCAGTACTTC. Translated: CASGFGVGYEQYF. The chain employs TRBV12-5 and TRBJ2-7; a weak D match, TRBD2 (5 bases). This CDR3 region has 13 residues. CDR1 is LGHNT, CDR2 FRNRAP, per germline. The V end was cut by 3 bases, the J end by 3 bases, with 9 bases between.

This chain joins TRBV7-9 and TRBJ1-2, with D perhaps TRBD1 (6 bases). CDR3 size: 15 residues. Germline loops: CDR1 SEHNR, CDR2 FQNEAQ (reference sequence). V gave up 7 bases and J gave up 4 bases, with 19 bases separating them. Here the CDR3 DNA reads TGTGCCAGCACCCTAAAGGGGGGCGCGGGCTATGGCTACACCTTC. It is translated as CASTLKGGAGYGYTF.

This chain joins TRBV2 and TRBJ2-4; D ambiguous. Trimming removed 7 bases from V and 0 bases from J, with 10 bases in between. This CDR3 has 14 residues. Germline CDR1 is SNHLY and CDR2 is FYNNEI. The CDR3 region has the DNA TGTGCCAGCATGAGAGTTGTAGCCAAAAACATTCAGTACTTC. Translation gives CASMRVVAKNIQYF.

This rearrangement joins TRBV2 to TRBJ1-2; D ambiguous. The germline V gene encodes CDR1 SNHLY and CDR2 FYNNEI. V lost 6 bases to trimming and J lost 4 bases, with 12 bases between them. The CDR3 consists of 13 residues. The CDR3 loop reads CASSEKVFYGYTF. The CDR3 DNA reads TGTGCCAGCAGCGAAAAGGTTTTCTATGGCTACACCTTC.

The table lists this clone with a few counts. CDR3 sequence reads: CASGLALGKGVRAYEQYF. The CDR3, as DNA: TGTGCTAGTGGTTTGGCCTTGGGTAAGGGGGTTAGAGCCTACGAGCAGTACTTC. The chain has TRBV12-5 and TRBJ2-7; a possible D gene is TRBD1 (6 bases). Germline loops: CDR1 LGHNT, CDR2 FRNRAP. V lost 1 base, J lost 2 bases, and 21 bases lay in between. This CDR3 comprises 18 residues. Looking up the rest from reference TRBV12-5 and TRBJ2-7 gives the full variable domain: DARVTQTPRHKVTEMGQEVTMRCQPILGHNTVFWYRQTMMQGLELLAYFRNRAPLDDSGMPKDRFSAEMPDATLATLKIQPSEPRDSAVYFCASGLALGKGVRAYEQYFGPGTRLTVT.

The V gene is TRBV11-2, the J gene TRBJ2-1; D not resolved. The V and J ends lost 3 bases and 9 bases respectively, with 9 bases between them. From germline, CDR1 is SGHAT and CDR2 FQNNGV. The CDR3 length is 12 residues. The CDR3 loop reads CASSFQDSEQFF. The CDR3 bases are TGTGCCAGCAGCTTCCAAGATTCTGAGCAGTTCTTC.

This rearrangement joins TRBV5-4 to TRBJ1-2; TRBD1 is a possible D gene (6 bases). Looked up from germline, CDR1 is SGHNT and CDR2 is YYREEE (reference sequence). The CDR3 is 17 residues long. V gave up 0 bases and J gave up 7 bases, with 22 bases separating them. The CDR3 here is CASSLVRGSPLRGGYTF. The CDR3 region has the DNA TGTGCCAGCAGCTTGGTCAGGGGCTCCCCTCTGAGGGGTGGCTACACCTTC.

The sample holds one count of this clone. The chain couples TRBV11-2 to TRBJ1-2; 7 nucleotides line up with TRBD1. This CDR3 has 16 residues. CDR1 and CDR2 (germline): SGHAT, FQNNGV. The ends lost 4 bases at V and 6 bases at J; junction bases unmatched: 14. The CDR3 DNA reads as TGTGCCAGCAGCTCCCCCGGCCTTGACAGGGTGCATGGCTACACCTTC. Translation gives CASSSPGLDRVHGYTF. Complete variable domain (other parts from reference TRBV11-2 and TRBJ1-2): EAGVAQSPRYKIIEKRQSVAFWCNPISGHATLYWYQQILGQGPKLLIQFQNNGVVDDSQLPKDRFSAERLKGVDSTLKIQPAKLEDSAVYLCASSSPGLDRVHGYTFGSGTRLTVV.